Included here is one T cell receptor (beta chain) sequence, with context. At the DNA level, this CDR3 is encoded by other sequences in the same sample as well. The entry originates in a study of shared clonotypes between healthy human individuals. Looked up from germline, CDR1 is SGDLS and CDR2 is YYNGEE. The CDR3 loop spans 15 amino acids. With V trimmed by 3 bases and J by 2 bases, 2 bases remained unmatched. Profiled with immunoSEQ multiplex PCR; TCRdb holds only in-frame clones, not every one. The sample shows more than 1,200,000 clones, 98% of them seen only once. The chain has TRBV9 and TRBJ2-1; TRBD2 matches 10 bases. This receptor was identified in a man younger than 45 in good health. The sample consisted of naive CD4+ T cells sorted from blood. Subset defined: CD45RA+ positively selected. This chain's CDR3 is CASSAGLAAYNEQFF. CDR3 in DNA: TGTGCCAGCAGCGCCGGACTAGCGGCCTACAATGAGCAGTTCTTC.